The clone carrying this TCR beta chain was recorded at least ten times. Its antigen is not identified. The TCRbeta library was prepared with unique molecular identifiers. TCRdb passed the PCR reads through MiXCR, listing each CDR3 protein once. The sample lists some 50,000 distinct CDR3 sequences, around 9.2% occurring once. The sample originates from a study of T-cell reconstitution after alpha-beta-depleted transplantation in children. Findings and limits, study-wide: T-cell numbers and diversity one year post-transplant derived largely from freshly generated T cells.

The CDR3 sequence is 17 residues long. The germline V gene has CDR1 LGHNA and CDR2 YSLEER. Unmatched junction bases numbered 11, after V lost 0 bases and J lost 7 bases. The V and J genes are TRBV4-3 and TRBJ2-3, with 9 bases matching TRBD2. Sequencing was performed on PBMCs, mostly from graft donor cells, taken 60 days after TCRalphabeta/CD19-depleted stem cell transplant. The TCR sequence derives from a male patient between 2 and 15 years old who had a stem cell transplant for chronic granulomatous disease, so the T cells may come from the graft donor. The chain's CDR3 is CASSQDYDSGSLYTQYF. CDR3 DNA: TGCGCCAGCAGCCAAGATTATGATAGCGGGAGTTTATATACGCAGTATTTT.